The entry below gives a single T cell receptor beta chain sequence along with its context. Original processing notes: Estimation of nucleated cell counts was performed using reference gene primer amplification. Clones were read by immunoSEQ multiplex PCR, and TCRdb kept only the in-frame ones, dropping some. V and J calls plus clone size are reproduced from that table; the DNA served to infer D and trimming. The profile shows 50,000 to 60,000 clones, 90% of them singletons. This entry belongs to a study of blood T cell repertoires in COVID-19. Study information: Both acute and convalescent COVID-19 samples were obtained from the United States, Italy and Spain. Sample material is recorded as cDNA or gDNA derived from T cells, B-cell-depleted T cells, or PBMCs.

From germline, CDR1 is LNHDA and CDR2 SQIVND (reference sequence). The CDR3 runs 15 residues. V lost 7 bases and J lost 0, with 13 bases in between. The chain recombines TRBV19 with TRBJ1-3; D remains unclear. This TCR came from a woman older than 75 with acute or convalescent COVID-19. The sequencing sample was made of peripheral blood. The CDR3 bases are TGTGCCAGTAAGGTCGAGGTTTACTCTGGAAACACCATATATTTT. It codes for CASKVEVYSGNTIYF.